This is a list of T cell receptor beta chains from one sample in a study of T cell repertoires in cytomegalovirus infection. TCRdb re-analysed the reads in MiXCR, keeping a single row per CDR3 protein. The table records a few hundred thousand distinct CDR3 sequences, over 8% of them present only once. The sequenced sample was PBMCs. Receptors originate from a human donor in good health (CMV status not recorded). Some clones in this sample may be carry-over from other donors' samples. The CDR3 runs from the conserved cysteine through the conserved F or W.

CDR3aa: CSASRGPGEQYF; j_gene: TRBJ2-7; v_gene: TRBV20-1
CDR3aa: CASSDGHVVTEAFF; j_gene: TRBJ1-1; v_gene: TRBV25-1
CDR3aa: CASSPELAGAGGYTF; j_gene: TRBJ1-2; v_gene: TRBV27
CDR3aa: CSARTGGRGEQYF; j_gene: TRBJ2-7; v_gene: TRBV29-1
CDR3aa: CASGQGKPYEQYF; j_gene: TRBJ2-7; v_gene: TRBV19
CDR3aa: CASRDFTYNEQFF; j_gene: TRBJ2-1; v_gene: TRBV2
CDR3aa: CASSLPAREQYF; j_gene: TRBJ2-7; v_gene: TRBV7-2
CDR3aa: CASSYDRDQLRETQYF; j_gene: TRBJ2-5; v_gene: TRBV6-2/TRBV6-3
CDR3aa: CASSTKGTNKLFF; j_gene: TRBJ1-4; v_gene: TRBV7-2
CDR3aa: CSAGDTGKRNYGYTF; j_gene: TRBJ1-2; v_gene: TRBV20-1
CDR3aa: CASSYDRNYGYTF; j_gene: TRBJ1-2; v_gene: TRBV4-1
CDR3aa: CASNPLPGGLYNEQFF; j_gene: TRBJ2-1; v_gene: TRBV12-3/TRBV12-4
CDR3aa: CASSVTGGNTEAFF; j_gene: TRBJ1-1; v_gene: TRBV7-9
CDR3aa: CSARDLAPGSYEQYF; j_gene: TRBJ2-7; v_gene: TRBV20-1
CDR3aa: CSAGASGESGTQYF; j_gene: TRBJ2-5; v_gene: TRBV20-1
CDR3aa: CSASGTDRNIQYF; j_gene: TRBJ2-4; v_gene: TRBV29-1
CDR3aa: CASREPSLGPLAKNIQYF; j_gene: TRBJ2-4; v_gene: TRBV6-8
CDR3aa: CASSLLVGAADTEAFF; j_gene: TRBJ1-1; v_gene: TRBV7-2
CDR3aa: CASSFFQSRLAGKPQETQYF; j_gene: TRBJ2-5; v_gene: TRBV7-8
CDR3aa: CASSLALAGPNEQFF; j_gene: TRBJ2-1; v_gene: TRBV7-2
CDR3aa: CASSRGGILGEKLFF; j_gene: TRBJ1-4; v_gene: TRBV7-8
CDR3aa: CASSFATGGIYGYTF; j_gene: TRBJ1-2; v_gene: TRBV12-3/TRBV12-4
CDR3aa: CASSKTGGASGEQYF; j_gene: TRBJ2-7; v_gene: TRBV14
CDR3aa: CASSSVPGLVTGELFF; j_gene: TRBJ2-2; v_gene: TRBV7-8
CDR3aa: CASSWTGRTDTQYF; j_gene: TRBJ2-3; v_gene: TRBV12-3/TRBV12-4
CDR3aa: CASSSQGPTEAFF; j_gene: TRBJ1-1; v_gene: TRBV7-2
CDR3aa: CASGRTGDNEQFF; j_gene: TRBJ2-1; v_gene: TRBV3-1
CDR3aa: CASSPGWVKTYEQYF; j_gene: TRBJ2-7; v_gene: TRBV4-1
CDR3aa: CASSSRGGAAKNIQYF; j_gene: TRBJ2-4; v_gene: TRBV7-2
CDR3aa: CASSQGGSTSLVGDIQYF; j_gene: TRBJ2-4; v_gene: TRBV5-1
CDR3aa: CASSSTYGYTF; j_gene: TRBJ1-2; v_gene: TRBV28
CDR3aa: CASSPASLELAKNIQYF; j_gene: TRBJ2-4; v_gene: TRBV4-1
CDR3aa: CASTEGQTSGSYNEQFF; j_gene: TRBJ2-1; v_gene: TRBV5-1
CDR3aa: CAWSGLAEGADTQYF; j_gene: TRBJ2-3; v_gene: TRBV30
CDR3aa: CASSYTGQGGYGYTF; j_gene: TRBJ1-2; v_gene: TRBV6-2/TRBV6-3
CDR3aa: CSARGTYNEQFF; j_gene: TRBJ2-1; v_gene: TRBV20-1
CDR3aa: CASSRDRMGLVSNEQFF; j_gene: TRBJ2-1; v_gene: TRBV4-3
CDR3aa: CSARSPGSWEQYF; j_gene: TRBJ2-7; v_gene: TRBV20-1
CDR3aa: CSVPSGGRGYTF; j_gene: TRBJ1-2; v_gene: TRBV29-1
CDR3aa: CASRQTGSYEQYF; j_gene: TRBJ2-7; v_gene: TRBV7-2
CDR3aa: CASSPLGGRTAQHF; j_gene: TRBJ1-5; v_gene: TRBV7-2
CDR3aa: CASSLISGSGTGELFF; j_gene: TRBJ2-2; v_gene: TRBV7-2
CDR3aa: CASSQEGQGYYEQYF; j_gene: TRBJ2-7; v_gene: TRBV7-4
CDR3aa: CASSRTVSYNSPPHF; j_gene: TRBJ1-6; v_gene: TRBV7-2
CDR3aa: CASSMSRGLNYGYTF; j_gene: TRBJ1-2; v_gene: TRBV19
CDR3aa: CASSLAVGNTIYF; j_gene: TRBJ1-3; v_gene: TRBV7-9
CDR3aa: CASSPARQLSYEQYF; j_gene: TRBJ2-7; v_gene: TRBV7-2
CDR3aa: CASSLSGSHTEAFF; j_gene: TRBJ1-1; v_gene: TRBV28
CDR3aa: CASSLSGGVSSYNEQFF; j_gene: TRBJ2-1; v_gene: TRBV7-6
CDR3aa: CASSLGFRGQGKNIQYF; j_gene: TRBJ2-4; v_gene: TRBV28
CDR3aa: CASSGTVNTEAFF; j_gene: TRBJ1-1; v_gene: TRBV7-3
CDR3aa: CASTTDRGRSYGYTF; j_gene: TRBJ1-2; v_gene: TRBV12-3/TRBV12-4
CDR3aa: CASSSRAYGNSPLHF; j_gene: TRBJ1-6; v_gene: TRBV7-2
CDR3aa: CASSFSTGAGSPLHF; j_gene: TRBJ1-6; v_gene: TRBV6-2/TRBV6-3
CDR3aa: CSARRERGSTDTQYF; j_gene: TRBJ2-3; v_gene: TRBV20-1